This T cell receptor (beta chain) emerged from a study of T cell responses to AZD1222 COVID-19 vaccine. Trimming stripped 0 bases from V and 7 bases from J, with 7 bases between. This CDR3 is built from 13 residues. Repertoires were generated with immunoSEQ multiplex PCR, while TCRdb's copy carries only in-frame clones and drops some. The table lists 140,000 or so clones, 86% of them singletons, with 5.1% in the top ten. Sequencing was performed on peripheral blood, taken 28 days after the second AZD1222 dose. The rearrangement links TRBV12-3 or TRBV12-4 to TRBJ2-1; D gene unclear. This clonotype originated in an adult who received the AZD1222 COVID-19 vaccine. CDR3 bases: TGTGCCAGCAGTTTAGCGAGGTGGAATGAGCAGTTCTTC. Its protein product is CASSLARWNEQFF.